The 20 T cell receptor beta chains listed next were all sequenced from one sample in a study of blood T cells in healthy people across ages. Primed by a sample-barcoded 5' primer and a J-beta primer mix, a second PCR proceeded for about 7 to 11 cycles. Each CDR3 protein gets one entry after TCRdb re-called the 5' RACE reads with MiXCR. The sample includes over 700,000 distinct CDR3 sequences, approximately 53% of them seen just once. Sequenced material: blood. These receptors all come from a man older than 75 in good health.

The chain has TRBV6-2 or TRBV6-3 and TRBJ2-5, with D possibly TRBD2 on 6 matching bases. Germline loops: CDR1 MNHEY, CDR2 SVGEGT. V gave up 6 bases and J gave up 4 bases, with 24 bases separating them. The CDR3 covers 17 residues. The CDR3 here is CASSPLVSSERGETQYF. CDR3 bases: TGTGCCAGCAGCCCCCTCGTCTCTAGCGAGAGGGGAGAGACCCAGTACTTC.

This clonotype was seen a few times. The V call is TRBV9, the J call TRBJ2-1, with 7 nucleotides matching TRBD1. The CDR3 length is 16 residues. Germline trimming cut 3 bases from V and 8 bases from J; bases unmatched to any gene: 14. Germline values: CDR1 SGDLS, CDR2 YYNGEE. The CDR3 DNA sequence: TGTGCCAGCAGCGGAAGGACAGGTCTCCCCTCGCATGAGCAGTTCTTC. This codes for CASSGRTGLPSHEQFF.

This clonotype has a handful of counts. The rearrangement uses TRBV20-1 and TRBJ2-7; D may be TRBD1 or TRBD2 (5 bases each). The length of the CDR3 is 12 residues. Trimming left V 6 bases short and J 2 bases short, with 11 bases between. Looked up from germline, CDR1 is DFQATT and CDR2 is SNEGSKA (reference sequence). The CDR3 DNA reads TGCAGTGCGTGGGACCCCACCTACGAGCAGTACTTC. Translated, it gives CSAWDPTYEQYF.

The CDR3: CASSQTLGTGWDSYEQYF. The DNA of the CDR3 is TGTGCCAGCAGCCAGACCCTCGGGACAGGGTGGGACTCCTACGAGCAGTACTTC. The chain is built from TRBV14 and TRBJ2-7; 9 positions agree with TRBD1. The CDR3 length is 18 residues. Germline loops: CDR1 SGHDN, CDR2 FVKESK. V shed 3 bases and J 0 bases; nucleotides not matched to a gene: 12.

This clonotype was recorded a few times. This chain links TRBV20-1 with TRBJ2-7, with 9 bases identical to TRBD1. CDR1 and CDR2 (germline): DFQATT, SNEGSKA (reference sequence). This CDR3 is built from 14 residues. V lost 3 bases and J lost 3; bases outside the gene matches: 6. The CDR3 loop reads CSARAGQGNYEQYF. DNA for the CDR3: TGCAGTGCTAGGGCGGGACAGGGAAACTACGAGCAGTACTTC.

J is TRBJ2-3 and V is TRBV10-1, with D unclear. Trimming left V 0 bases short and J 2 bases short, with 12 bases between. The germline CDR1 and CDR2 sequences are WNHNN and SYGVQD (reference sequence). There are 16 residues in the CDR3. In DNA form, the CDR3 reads TGCGCCAGCAGTGAGTCCGCCTTATTCGACACAGATACGCAGTATTTT. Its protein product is CASSESALFDTDTQYF.

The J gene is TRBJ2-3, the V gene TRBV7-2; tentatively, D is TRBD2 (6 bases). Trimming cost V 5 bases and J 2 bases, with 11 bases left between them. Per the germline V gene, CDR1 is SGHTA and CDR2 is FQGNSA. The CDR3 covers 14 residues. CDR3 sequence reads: CASSRDFTTDTQYF. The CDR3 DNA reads TGTGCCAGCAGCCGGGACTTCACCACAGATACGCAGTATTTT.

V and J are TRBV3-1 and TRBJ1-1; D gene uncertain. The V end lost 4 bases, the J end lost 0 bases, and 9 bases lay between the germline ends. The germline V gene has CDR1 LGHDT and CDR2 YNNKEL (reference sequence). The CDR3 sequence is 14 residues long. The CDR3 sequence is CASSLTAVNTEAFF. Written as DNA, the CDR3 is TGTGCCAGCAGCCTCACAGCGGTGAACACTGAAGCTTTCTTT.

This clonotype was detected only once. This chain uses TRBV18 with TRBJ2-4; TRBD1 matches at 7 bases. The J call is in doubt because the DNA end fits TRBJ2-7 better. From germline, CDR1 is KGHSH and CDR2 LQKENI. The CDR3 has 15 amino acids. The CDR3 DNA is TGTGCCAGCTCACCGACGACAGGGACCCAATACGAGCAGTACTTC. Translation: CASSPTTGTQYEQYF.

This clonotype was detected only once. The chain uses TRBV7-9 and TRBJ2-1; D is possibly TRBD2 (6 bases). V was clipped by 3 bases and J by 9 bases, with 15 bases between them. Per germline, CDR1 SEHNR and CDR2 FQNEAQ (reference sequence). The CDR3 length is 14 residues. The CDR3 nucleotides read TGTGCCAGCAGCTTCATAGCTTTGGGAGGTGAGCAGTTCTTC. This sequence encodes CASSFIALGGEQFF.

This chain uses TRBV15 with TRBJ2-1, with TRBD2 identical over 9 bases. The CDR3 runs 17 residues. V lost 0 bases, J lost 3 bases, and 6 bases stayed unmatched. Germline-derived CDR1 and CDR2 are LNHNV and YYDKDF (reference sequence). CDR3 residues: CATSRDALAGLYNEQFF. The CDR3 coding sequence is TGTGCCACCAGCAGAGATGCACTAGCGGGCCTCTACAATGAGCAGTTCTTC.

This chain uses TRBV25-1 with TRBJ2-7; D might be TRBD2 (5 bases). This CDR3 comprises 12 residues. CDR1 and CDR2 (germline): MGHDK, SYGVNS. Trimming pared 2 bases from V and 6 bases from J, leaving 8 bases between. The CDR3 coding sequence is TGTGCCAGCAGTGAAGGTGCGGGCGAGCAGTACTTC. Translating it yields CASSEGAGEQYF.

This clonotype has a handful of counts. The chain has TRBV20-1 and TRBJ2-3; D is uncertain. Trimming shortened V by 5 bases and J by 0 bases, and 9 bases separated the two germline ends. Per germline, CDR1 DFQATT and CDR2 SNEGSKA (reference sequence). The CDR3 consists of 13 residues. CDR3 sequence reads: CSAVKSSTDTQYF. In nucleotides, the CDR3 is TGCAGTGCTGTCAAGTCTAGCACAGATACGCAGTATTTT.

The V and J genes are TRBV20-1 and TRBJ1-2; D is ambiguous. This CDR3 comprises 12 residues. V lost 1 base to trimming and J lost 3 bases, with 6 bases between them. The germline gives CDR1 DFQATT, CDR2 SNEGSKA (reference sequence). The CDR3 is CSARGGYYGYTF. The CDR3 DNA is TGCAGTGCTAGAGGGGGATACTATGGCTACACCTTC.

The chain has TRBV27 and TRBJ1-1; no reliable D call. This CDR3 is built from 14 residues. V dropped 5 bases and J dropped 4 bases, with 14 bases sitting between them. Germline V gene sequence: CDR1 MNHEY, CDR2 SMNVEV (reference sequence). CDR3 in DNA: TGTGCCAGCAGTCTCTCCGTGAGGTTCACTGAAGCTTTCTTT. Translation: CASSLSVRFTEAFF.

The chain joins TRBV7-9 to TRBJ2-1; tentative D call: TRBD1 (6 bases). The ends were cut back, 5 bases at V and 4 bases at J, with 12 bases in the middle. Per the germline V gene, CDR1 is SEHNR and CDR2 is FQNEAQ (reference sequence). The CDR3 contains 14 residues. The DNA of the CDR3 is TGTGCCAGCAGCGGGACATCCCCTTACAATGAGCAGTTCTTC. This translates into CASSGTSPYNEQFF.

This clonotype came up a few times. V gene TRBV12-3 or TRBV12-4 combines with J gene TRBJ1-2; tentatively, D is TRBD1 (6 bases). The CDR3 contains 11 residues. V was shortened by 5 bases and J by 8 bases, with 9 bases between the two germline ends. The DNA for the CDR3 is TGTGCCAGCAGTAACAGGGTCGGCTACACCTTC. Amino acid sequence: CASSNRVGYTF.

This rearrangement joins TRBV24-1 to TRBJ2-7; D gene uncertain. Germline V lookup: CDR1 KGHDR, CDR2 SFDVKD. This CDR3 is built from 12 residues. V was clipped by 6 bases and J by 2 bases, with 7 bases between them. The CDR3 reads CATSPAPYEQYF. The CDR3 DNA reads TGTGCCACCAGTCCAGCCCCCTACGAGCAGTACTTC.

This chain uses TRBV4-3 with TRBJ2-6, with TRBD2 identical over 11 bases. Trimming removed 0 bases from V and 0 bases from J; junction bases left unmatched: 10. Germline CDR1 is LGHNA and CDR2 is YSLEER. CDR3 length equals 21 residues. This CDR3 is CASSQDWRGTSGGSGANVLTF. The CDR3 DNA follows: TGCGCCAGCAGCCAAGATTGGAGGGGTACTAGCGGGGGCTCTGGGGCCAACGTCCTGACTTTC.

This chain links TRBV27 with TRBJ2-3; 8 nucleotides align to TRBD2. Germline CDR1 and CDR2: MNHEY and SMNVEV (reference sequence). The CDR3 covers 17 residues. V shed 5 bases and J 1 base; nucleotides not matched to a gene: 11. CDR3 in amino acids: CASSHSPLAGRTDTQYF. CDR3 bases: TGTGCCAGCAGTCATAGTCCCCTAGCGGGCCGCACAGATACGCAGTATTTT.